The 10 T cell receptor beta chains listed next were all sequenced from one sample in a study of metastatic and nonmetastatic thyroid tumors. Thyroid surgery was performed in patients who had received no treatment beforehand. TCRdb re-clonotyped the PCR reads through MiXCR. Counted here are under 15,000 clones, 30% to 35% occurring once; the ten biggest clones make up approximately 12%. The specimen sequenced was tumor tissue. The receptors here all came from a female donor with papillary thyroid cancer or a benign thyroid nodule (not recorded which). Some clones in this sample may be carry-over from other donors' samples.

V and J are TRBV6-1 and TRBJ2-3; TRBD2 aligns across 12 bases. CDR1 and CDR2 from the germline V gene are MNHNS and SASEGT. Unmatched junction bases numbered 15, after V lost 10 bases and J lost 1 base. The CDR3 is 18 residues long. CDR3 sequence reads: CATVRTSGKPFRTDTQYF. In DNA, the CDR3 is TGTGCCACCGTAAGGACTAGCGGGAAACCGTTCCGCACAGATACGCAGTATTTT.

V is TRBV27 and J is TRBJ2-3; the D call may be TRBD1 or TRBD2 (5 bases each). V lost 8 bases to trimming and J lost 2 bases, with 20 bases between them. Germline V gene sequence: CDR1 MNHEY, CDR2 SMNVEV (reference sequence). This CDR3 is 16 amino acids long. In DNA, the CDR3 is TGTGCCAGCTACTCCCCCACGGGGCTGTCCACAGATACGCAGTATTTT. Protein sequence: CASYSPTGLSTDTQYF.

By share of the sample, this clone is medium-sized (0.01 to 0.1%). V gene TRBV6-2 or TRBV6-3 combines with J gene TRBJ1-1, with D hard to call. CDR3 size: 13 residues. Trimming cost V 2 bases and J 1 base, with 5 bases left between them. Germline V gene lookup returns CDR1 MNHEY and CDR2 SVGEGT. The CDR3: CASSYHQNTEAFF. The CDR3 DNA is TGTGCCAGCAGTTACCACCAGAACACTGAAGCTTTCTTT.

By share of the sample, this clone is medium-sized. The V and J genes are TRBV2 and TRBJ2-7; TRBD1 agrees at 7 bases. Looked up from germline, CDR1 is SNHLY and CDR2 is FYNNEI. The V segment lost 10 bases and the J segment 2 bases; nucleotides outside the gene matches: 5. The CDR3 spans 12 residues. In DNA form, the CDR3 reads TGTGCCATCCACAGGGGAGCCTACGAGCAGTACTTC. Amino acids: CAIHRGAYEQYF.

This clone was seen a few times. The CDR3 loop reads CASTSLGQRSSYEQYF. In DNA, the CDR3 is TGTGCCAGCACCAGCCTAGGACAGAGGTCCTCCTACGAGCAGTACTTC. The genes are TRBV6-2 or TRBV6-3 and TRBJ2-7; TRBD1 might be the D (6 bases). V gave up 7 bases and J gave up 0 bases, with 19 bases separating them. The CDR3 covers 16 residues. Germline V gene data show CDR1 as MNHEY and CDR2 as SVGEGT.

The chain uses TRBV27 and TRBJ2-7; D perhaps matches TRBD1 (5 bases). Trimming removed 2 bases at V and 2 bases at J, with 13 bases between. Germline CDR1 and CDR2: MNHEY and SMNVEV (reference sequence). The CDR3 is made up of 15 amino acids. The CDR3 DNA is TGTGCCAGCAGTTTAAAACCGGACACTACCTACGAGCAGTACTTC. Its protein is CASSLKPDTTYEQYF.

In the case of this clone: This clone may be a read error of a much larger clone one base away. At the DNA level, this CDR3 is encoded by other sequences in the same sample as well. The J gene is TRBJ2-5, the V gene TRBV20-1; 8 bases fit TRBD2. This CDR3 has 14 residues. V lost 0 bases to trimming and J lost 4 bases; unmatched junction nucleotides: 4. The germline gives CDR1 DFQATT, CDR2 SNEGSKA (reference sequence). The CDR3 nucleotides read TGCAGTGCTAGAGATCCTGGACTAGCAGAGACCCAGTACTTC. Translated: CSARDPGLAETQYF.

The J gene is TRBJ2-7, the V gene TRBV20-1, with D unclear. The CDR3 extends over 11 amino acids. Germline CDR1 and CDR2: DFQATT and SNEGSKA (reference sequence). The V gene lost 4 bases and the J gene lost 4 bases, with 8 bases spanning the gap. The CDR3, as DNA: TGCAGTGCTAAAAGAGTTTACGAGCAGTACTTC. Amino acid sequence: CSAKRVYEQYF.

The J gene is TRBJ1-3, the V gene TRBV30; no clear D. The CDR3 covers 14 residues. Germline CDR1 reads GTSNPN; CDR2 reads SVGIG (reference sequence). V was pared by 4 bases and J by 4 bases, with 14 bases between. The CDR3 DNA is TGTGCCTGGAACACTGGCGTCTCCGGAAACACCATATATTTT. Translated: CAWNTGVSGNTIYF. The full variable domain, its missing parts supplied by reference TRBV30 and TRBJ1-3, is SQTIHQWPATLVQPVGSPLSLECTVEGTSNPNLYWYRQAAGRGLQLLFYSVGIGQISSEVPQNLSASRPQDRQFILSSKKLLLSDSGFYLCAWNTGVSGNTIYFGEGSWLTVV.

The chain is built from TRBV12-3 or TRBV12-4 and TRBJ2-7; D assignment may be TRBD1 or TRBD2 (5 bases each). The CDR3 totals 12 residues. The V and J ends lost 6 bases and 5 bases respectively, with 11 bases between them. CDR3 nucleotides: TGTGCCAGCAGCCGCCTGGGGGACGAGCAGTACTTC. As protein: CASSRLGDEQYF.